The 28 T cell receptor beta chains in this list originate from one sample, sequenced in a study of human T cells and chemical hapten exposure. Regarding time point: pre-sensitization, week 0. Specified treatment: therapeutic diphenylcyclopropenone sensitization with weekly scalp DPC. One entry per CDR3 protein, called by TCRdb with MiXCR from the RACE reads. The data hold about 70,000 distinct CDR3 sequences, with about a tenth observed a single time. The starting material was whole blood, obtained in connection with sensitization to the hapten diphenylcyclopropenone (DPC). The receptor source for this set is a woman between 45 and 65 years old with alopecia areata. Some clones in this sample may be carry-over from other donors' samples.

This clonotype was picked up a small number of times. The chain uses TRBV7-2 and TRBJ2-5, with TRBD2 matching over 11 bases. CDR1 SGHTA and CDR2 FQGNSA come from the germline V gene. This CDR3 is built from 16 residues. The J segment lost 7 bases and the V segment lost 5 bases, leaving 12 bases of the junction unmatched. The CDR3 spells CASSASYSGGAGTQYF. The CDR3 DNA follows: TGTGCCAGCAGCGCCTCGTATAGCGGGGGGGCCGGGACCCAGTACTTC.

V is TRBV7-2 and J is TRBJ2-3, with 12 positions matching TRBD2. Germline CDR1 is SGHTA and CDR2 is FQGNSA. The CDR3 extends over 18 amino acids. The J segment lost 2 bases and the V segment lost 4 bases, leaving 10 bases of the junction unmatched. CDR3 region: CASSSSGRAVSLTDTQYF. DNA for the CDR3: TGTGCCAGCAGCTCTAGCGGGAGGGCCGTGTCACTCACAGATACGCAGTATTTT.

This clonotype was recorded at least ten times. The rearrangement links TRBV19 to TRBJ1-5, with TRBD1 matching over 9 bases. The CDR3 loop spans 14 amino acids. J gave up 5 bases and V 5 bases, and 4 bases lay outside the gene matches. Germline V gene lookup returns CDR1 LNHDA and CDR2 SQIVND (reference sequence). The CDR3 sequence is CASSLTGGYQPQHF. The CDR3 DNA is TGTGCCAGTAGTCTAACAGGGGGCTATCAGCCCCAGCATTTT. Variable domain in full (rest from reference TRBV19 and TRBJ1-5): DGGITQSPKYLFRKEGQNVTLSCEQNLNHDAMYWYRQDPGQGLRLIYYSQIVNDFQKGDIAEGYSVSREKKESFPLTVTSAQKNPTAFYLCASSLTGGYQPQHFGDGTRLSIL.

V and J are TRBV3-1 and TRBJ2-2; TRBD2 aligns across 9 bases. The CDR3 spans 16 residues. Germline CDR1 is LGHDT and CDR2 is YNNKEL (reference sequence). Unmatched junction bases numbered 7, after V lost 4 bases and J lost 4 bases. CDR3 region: CASSRLSSGATGELFF. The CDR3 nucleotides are TGTGCCAGCAGCCGCCTTTCTAGCGGGGCCACCGGGGAGCTGTTTTTT.

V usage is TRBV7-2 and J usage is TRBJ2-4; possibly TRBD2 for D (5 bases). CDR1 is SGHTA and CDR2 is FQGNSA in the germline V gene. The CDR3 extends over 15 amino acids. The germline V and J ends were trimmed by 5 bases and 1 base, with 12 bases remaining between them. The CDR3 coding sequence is TGTGCCAGCAGCGAACTACTAGGGGCCAAAAACATTCAGTACTTC. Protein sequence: CASSELLGAKNIQYF.

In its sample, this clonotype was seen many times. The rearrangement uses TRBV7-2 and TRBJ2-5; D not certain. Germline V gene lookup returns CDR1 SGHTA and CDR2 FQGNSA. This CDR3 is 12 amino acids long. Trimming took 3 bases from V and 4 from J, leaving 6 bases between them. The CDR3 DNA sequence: TGTGCCAGCAGCTTTAAACGAGAGACCCAGTACTTC. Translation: CASSFKRETQYF.

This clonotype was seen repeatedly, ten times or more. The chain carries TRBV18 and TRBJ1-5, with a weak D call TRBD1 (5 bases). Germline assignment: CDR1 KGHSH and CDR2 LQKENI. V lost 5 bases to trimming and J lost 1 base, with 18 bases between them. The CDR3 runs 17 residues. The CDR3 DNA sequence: TGTGCCAGCTCAAGACTCGGGACGGCAGGCAGCAATCAGCCCCAGCATTTT. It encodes CASSRLGTAGSNQPQHF.

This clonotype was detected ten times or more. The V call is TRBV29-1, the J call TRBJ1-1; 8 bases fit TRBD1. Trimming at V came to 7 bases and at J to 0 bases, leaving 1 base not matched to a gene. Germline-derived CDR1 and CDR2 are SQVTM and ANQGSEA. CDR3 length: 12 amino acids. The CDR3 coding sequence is TGCAGCGCGACAGGGGTGAACACTGAAGCTTTCTTT. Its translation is CSATGVNTEAFF. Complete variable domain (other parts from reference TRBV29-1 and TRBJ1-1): SAVISQKPSRDICQRGTSLTIQCQVDSQVTMMFWYRQQPGQSLTLIATANQGSEATYESGFVIDKFPISRPNLTFSTLTVSNMSPEDSSIYLCSATGVNTEAFFGQGTRLTVV.

Here the CDR3 DNA reads TGTGCCAGCACCCTAGGACGGATTTTTCTCTCTGGGGCCAACGTCCTGACTTTC. Its protein is CASTLGRIFLSGANVLTF. The rearrangement uses TRBV12-3 or TRBV12-4 and TRBJ2-6; unclear D gene. The CDR3 covers 18 residues. Trimming removed 7 bases at V and 0 bases at J, with 19 bases between.

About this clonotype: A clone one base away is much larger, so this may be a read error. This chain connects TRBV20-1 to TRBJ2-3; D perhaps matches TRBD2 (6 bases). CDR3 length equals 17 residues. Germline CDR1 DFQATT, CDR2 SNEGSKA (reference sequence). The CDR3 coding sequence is TGCAGTGGTAGAGATCGGGGGACTTCGGGATTCACAGATACGCAGTATTTT. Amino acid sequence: CSGRDRGTSGFTDTQYF.

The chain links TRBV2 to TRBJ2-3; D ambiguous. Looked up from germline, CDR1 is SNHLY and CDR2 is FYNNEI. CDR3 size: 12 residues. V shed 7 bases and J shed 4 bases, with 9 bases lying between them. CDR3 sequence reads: CASNQNSDTQYF. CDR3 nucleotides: TGTGCCAGCAACCAGAATTCAGATACGCAGTATTTT.

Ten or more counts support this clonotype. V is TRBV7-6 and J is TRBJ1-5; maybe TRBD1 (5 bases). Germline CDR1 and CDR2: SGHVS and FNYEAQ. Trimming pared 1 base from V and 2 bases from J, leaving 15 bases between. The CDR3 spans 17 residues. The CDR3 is CASSLDLRVGGNQPQHF. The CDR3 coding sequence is TGTGCCAGCAGCTTAGATCTCAGGGTAGGGGGCAATCAGCCCCAGCATTTT.

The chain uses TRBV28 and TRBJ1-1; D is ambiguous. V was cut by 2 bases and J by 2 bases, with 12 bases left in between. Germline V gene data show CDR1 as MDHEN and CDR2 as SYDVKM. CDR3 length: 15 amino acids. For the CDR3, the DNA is TGTGCCAGCAGTTTACTCGCATCGTCAAACACTGAAGCTTTCTTT. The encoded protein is CASSLLASSNTEAFF.

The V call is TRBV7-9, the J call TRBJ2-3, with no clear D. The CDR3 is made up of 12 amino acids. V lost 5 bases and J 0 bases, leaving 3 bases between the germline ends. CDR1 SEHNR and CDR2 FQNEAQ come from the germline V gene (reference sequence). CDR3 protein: CASSRSTDTQYF. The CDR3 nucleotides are TGTGCCAGCAGCCGAAGCACAGATACGCAGTATTTT.

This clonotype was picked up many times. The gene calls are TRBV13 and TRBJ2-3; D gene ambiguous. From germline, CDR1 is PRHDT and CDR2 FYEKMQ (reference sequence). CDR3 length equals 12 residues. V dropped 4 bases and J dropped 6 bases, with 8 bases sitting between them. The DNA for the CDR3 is TGTGCCAGCAGCTCCTTCCCCGATACGCAGTATTTT. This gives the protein CASSSFPDTQYF.

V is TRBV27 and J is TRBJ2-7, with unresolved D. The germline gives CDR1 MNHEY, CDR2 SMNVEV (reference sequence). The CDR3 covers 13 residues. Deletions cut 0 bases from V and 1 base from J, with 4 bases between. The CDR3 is CASSLSISYEQYF. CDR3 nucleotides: TGTGCCAGCAGTTTATCAATATCCTACGAGCAGTACTTC.

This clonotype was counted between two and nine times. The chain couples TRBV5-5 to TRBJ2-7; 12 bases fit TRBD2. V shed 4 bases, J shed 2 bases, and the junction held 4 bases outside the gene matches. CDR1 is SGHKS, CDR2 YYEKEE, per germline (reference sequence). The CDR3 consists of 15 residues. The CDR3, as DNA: TGTGCCAGCAGCCGAAGGACTAGCGGGACCTACGAGCAGTACTTC. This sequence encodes CASSRRTSGTYEQYF.

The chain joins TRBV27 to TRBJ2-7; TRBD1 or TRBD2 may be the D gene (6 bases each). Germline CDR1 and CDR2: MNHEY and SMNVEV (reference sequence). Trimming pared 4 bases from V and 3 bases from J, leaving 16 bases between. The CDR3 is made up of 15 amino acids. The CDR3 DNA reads TGTGCCAGCAGTTGGGGGGCGGCAGGACTCTACGAGCAGTACTTC. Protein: CASSWGAAGLYEQYF.

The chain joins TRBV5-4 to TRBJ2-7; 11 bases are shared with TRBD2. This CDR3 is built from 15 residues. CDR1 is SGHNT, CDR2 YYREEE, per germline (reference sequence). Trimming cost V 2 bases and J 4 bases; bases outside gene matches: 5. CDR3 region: CASSFSGTSGYEQYF. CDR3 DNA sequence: TGTGCCAGCAGCTTCTCCGGGACTAGCGGTTACGAGCAGTACTTC.

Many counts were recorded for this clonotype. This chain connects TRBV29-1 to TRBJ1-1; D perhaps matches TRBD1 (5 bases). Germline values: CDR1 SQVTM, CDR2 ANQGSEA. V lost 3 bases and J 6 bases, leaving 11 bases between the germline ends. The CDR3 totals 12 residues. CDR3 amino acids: CSVDLRVSEAFF. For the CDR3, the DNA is TGCAGCGTTGACCTCAGGGTATCTGAAGCTTTCTTT.

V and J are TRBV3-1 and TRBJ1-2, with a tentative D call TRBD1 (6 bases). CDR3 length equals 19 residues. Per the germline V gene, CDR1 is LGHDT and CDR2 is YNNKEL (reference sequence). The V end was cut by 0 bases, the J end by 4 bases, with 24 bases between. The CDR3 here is CASSQEYLGAPETLYGYTF. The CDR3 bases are TGTGCCAGCAGCCAAGAGTATCTGGGGGCGCCGGAAACCCTCTATGGCTACACCTTC.

The CDR3 loop is CASSLADGYEQYF. The DNA for the CDR3 is TGTGCCAGCAGCTTAGCTGACGGCTACGAGCAGTACTTC. The V call is TRBV7-2, the J call TRBJ2-7, with no clear D. This CDR3 has 13 amino acids. Trimming shortened V by 0 bases and J by 3 bases, and 6 bases separated the two germline ends. Germline V gene data show CDR1 as SGHTA and CDR2 as FQGNSA.

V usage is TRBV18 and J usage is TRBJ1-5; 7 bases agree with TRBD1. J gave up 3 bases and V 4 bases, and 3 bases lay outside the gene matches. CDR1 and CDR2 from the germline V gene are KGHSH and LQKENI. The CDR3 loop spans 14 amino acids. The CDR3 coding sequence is TGTGCCAGCTCACTACAGGGGACCAATCAGCCCCAGCATTTT. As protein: CASSLQGTNQPQHF.

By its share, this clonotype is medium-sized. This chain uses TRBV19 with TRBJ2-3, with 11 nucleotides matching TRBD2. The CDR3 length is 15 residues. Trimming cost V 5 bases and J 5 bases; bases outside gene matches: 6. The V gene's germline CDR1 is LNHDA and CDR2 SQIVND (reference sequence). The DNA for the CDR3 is TGTGCCAGTAGTGCGCTAGCGGGAGGAGAAGATACGCAGTATTTT. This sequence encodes CASSALAGGEDTQYF.

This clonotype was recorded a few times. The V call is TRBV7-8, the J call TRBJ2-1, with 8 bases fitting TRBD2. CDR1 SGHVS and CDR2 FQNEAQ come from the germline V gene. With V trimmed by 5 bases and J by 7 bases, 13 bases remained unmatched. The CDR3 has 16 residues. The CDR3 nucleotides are TGTGCCAGCAGCCCATCCCCGGGGGGGAGAATAAATGAGCAGTTCTTC. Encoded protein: CASSPSPGGRINEQFF.

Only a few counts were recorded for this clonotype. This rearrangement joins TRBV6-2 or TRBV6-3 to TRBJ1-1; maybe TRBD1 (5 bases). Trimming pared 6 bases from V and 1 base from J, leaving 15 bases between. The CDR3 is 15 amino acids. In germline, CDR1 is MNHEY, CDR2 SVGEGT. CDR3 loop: CASSPLQRGNTEAFF. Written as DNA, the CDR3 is TGTGCCAGCAGCCCCTTACAAAGGGGGAACACTGAAGCTTTCTTT.

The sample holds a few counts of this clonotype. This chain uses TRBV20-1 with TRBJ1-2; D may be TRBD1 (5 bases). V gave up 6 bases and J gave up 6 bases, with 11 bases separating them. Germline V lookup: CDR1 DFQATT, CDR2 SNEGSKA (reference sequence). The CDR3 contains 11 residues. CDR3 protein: CSAARANGYTF. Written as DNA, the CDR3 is TGCAGTGCAGCCAGGGCCAATGGCTACACCTTC.

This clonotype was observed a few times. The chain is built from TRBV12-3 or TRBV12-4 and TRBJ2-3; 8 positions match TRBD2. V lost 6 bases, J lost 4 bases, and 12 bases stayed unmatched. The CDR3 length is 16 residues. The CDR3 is CASSPSRGGRADTQYF. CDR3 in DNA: TGTGCCAGCAGCCCCAGTCGCGGGGGGCGAGCAGATACGCAGTATTTT.